This T cell receptor (beta chain) is drawn from a study of T-cell reconstitution after alpha-beta-depleted transplantation in children. On this clonotype: Its antigen is unidentified.

Unique molecular identifiers were built into the TCRbeta library. Via MiXCR, TCRdb re-called the PCR reads, giving one row per CDR3 protein. In the table there are 200,000 to 250,000 distinct CDR3 sequences, under 8.5% of which are singletons. Germline CDR1 and CDR2: MNHEY and SMNVEV (reference sequence). V gave up 4 bases and J gave up 1 base; unmatched junction bases: 3. This CDR3 spans 15 amino acids. Regarding the study as a whole: Newly generated T cells supplied most T-cell counts and diversity one year post-transplant.

This chain uses TRBV27 with TRBJ2-3; 9 positions match TRBD1. This receptor was taken from a male patient aged 2 to 10 who had a stem cell transplant for acute myeloid leukemia, so the T cells may come from the graft donor. Sequenced here: PBMCs, mostly from graft donor cells, sampled 360 days after TCRalphabeta/CD19-depleted stem cell transplant. This CDR3 is CASSSWTGGTDTQYF. The CDR3 coding sequence is TGTGCCAGCAGTTCCTGGACAGGGGGCACAGATACGCAGTATTTT.